This paragraph reports one TCR beta chain. The data belong to a study of T cell responses to AZD1222 COVID-19 vaccine. Germline loops: CDR1 SGHTA, CDR2 FQGTGA. V was cut by 0 bases and J by 0 bases, with 8 bases left in between. This CDR3 is 15 amino acids long. Assay used: immunoSEQ multiplex PCR; TCRdb lists only in-frame clones, some missing. Listed are about 140,000 clones; about 2.3% falls within the top ten. Source material: peripheral blood. The V and J genes are TRBV7-3 and TRBJ1-1, with D maybe TRBD1 (5 bases). This TCR was recovered from an adult in good health. The DNA of the CDR3 is TGTGCCAGCAGCTTAACGGGGGGAATGAACACTGAAGCTTTCTTT. Translating gives CASSLTGGMNTEAFF.